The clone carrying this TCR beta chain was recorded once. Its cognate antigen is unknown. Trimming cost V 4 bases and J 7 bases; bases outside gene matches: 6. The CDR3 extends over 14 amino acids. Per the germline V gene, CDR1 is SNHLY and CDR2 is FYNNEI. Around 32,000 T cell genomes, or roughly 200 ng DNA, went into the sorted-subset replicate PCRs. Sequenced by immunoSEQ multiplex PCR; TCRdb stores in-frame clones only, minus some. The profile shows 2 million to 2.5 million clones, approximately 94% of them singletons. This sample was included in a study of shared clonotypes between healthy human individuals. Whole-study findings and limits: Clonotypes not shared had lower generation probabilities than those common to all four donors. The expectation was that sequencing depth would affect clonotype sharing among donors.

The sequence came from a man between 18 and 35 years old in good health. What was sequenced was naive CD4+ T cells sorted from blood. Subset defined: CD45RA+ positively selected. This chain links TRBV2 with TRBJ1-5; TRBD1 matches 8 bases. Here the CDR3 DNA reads TGTGCCAGCAGTGGGCAGGGGGCTGGCCAGCCCCAGCATTTT. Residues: CASSGQGAGQPQHF.